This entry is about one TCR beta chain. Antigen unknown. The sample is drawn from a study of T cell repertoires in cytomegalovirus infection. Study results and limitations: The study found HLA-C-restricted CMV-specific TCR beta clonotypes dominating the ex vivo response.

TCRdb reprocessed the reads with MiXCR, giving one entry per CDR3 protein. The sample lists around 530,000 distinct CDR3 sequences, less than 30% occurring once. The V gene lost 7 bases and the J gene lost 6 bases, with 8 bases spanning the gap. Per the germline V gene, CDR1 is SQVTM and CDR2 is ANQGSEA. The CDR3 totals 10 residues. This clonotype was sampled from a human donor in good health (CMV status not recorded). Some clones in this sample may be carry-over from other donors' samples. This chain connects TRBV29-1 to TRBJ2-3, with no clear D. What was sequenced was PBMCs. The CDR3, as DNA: TGCAGCGCCGTAAGGGATACGCAGTATTTT. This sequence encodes CSAVRDTQYF.